This entry lists 21 T cell receptor beta chains sequenced from one sample in a study of early T cells in non-severe SARS-CoV-2 infection. TCRdb ran MiXCR on the 5' RACE reads and lists one entry per CDR3 protein. The sample has about 15,000 distinct CDR3 sequences, about 6% seen once. The input for sequencing was whole blood, taken at baseline. These receptors were collected from an adult who was a healthcare worker with PCR-confirmed SARS-CoV-2 infection or an uninfected control (not recorded which).

This clonotype occurred many times. The J gene is TRBJ1-1, the V gene TRBV18, with D uncertain. V lost 3 bases and J 2 bases, leaving 7 bases between the germline ends. The germline CDR1 and CDR2 sequences are KGHSH and LQKENI. The CDR3 sequence is 13 residues long. The DNA of the CDR3 is TGTGCCAGCTCACCCAATTACAACACTGAAGCTTTCTTT. This gives the protein CASSPNYNTEAFF.

This clonotype was seen many times. Just one base apart from a much larger clone, this may be a read error. V and J are TRBV5-1 and TRBJ1-2; D is possibly TRBD1 (5 bases). Germline CDR1 SGHRS, CDR2 YFSETQ. The V end was cut by 1 base, the J end by 4 bases, with 14 bases between. The CDR3 is 15 amino acids. CDR3 amino acids: CASSLSNRDGYGYTF. The CDR3 DNA reads as TGCGCCAGCAGCTTGTCGAACCGGGACGGCTATGGCTACACCTTC.

Many counts were recorded for this clonotype. The V call is TRBV20-1, the J call TRBJ2-3; D perhaps matches TRBD1 (5 bases). Germline V lookup: CDR1 DFQATT, CDR2 SNEGSKA (reference sequence). The CDR3 is made up of 12 amino acids. V was trimmed by 5 bases and J by 1 base, leaving 7 bases between them. In DNA, the CDR3 is TGCAGTGCTGACAGCGGCACAGATACGCAGTATTTT. Residues: CSADSGTDTQYF.

This clonotype has only a few counts. The chain couples TRBV20-1 to TRBJ2-3, with D possibly being TRBD2 (6 bases). V was cut by 6 bases and J by 6 bases, with 16 bases left in between. This CDR3 is 13 amino acids long. Germline V gene lookup returns CDR1 DFQATT and CDR2 SNEGSKA (reference sequence). The CDR3: CSATGGGTDTQYF. The CDR3 nucleotides read TGCAGTGCAACCGGGGGAGGTACGGATACGCAGTATTTT.

This clonotype was detected only a few times. J is TRBJ2-3 and V is TRBV11-3; tentative D call: TRBD2 (5 bases). Germline V CDR1 and CDR2: SGHNT, YENEEA. Trimming took 6 bases from V and 0 from J, leaving 10 bases between them. This CDR3 is built from 14 residues. The CDR3 here is CASSSGRSTDTQYF. For the CDR3, the DNA is TGTGCCAGCAGTTCGGGAAGAAGCACAGATACGCAGTATTTT.

This clonotype was seen ten or more times. The V gene is TRBV7-9, the J gene TRBJ2-7, with TRBD1 matching 8 bases. CDR1 and CDR2 from the germline V gene are SEHNR and FQNEAQ (reference sequence). With V trimmed by 0 bases and J by 1 base, 2 bases remained unmatched. The CDR3 contains 15 residues. In DNA, the CDR3 is TGTGCCAGCAGCTTAGCCAGGGGGCAATCCTACGAGCAGTACTTC. This encodes CASSLARGQSYEQYF.

This clonotype was observed at least ten times. The V call is TRBV6-6, the J call TRBJ2-2; 14 nucleotides agree with TRBD2. The CDR3 is 17 amino acids. Trimming removed 6 bases from V and 3 bases from J; junction bases left unmatched: 6. Germline V gene lookup returns CDR1 MNHNY and CDR2 SVGAGI (reference sequence). CDR3 nucleotide sequence: TGTGCCAGCAGAAGACTAGCGGGGGGGCCAGACACCGGGGAGCTGTTTTTT. It yields the protein CASRRLAGGPDTGELFF.

This clonotype was detected ten times or more. The chain has TRBV5-1 and TRBJ2-1; D is ambiguous. The V and J ends lost 2 bases and 10 bases respectively, with 10 bases between them. The CDR3 extends over 12 amino acids. Looked up from germline, CDR1 is SGHRS and CDR2 is YFSETQ. CDR3 nucleotide sequence: TGCGCCAGCAGCTTTAGAGTCTCCGAGCAGTTCTTC. It specifies CASSFRVSEQFF. Full variable domain (outside the CDR3, taken from reference TRBV5-1 and TRBJ2-1): KAGVTQTPRYLIKTRGQQVTLSCSPISGHRSVSWYQQTPGQGLQFLFEYFSETQRNKGNFPGRFSGRQFSNSRSEMNVSTLELGDSALYLCASSFRVSEQFFGPGTRLTVL.

J is TRBJ1-2 and V is TRBV19; D possibly corresponds to TRBD1 (6 bases). Germline lookup yields CDR1 LNHDA and CDR2 SQIVND (reference sequence). V was clipped by 1 base and J by 2 bases, with 11 bases between them. The length of the CDR3 is 15 residues. The CDR3 DNA reads as TGTGCCAGTAGTATAGTCGTCAGGGGAAACTATGGCTACACCTTC. Translating it yields CASSIVVRGNYGYTF.

This clonotype is medium-sized (0.01 to 0.1%) in the sample. This rearrangement joins TRBV10-3 to TRBJ2-5, with TRBD2 matching over 7 bases. V was pared by 7 bases and J by 0 bases, with 20 bases of the junction left unmatched. From germline, CDR1 is ENHRY and CDR2 SYGVKD. CDR3 size: 19 residues. The DNA of the CDR3 is TGTGCCATCAAGAGTGGGTTGCTAGAGGCAGCGGGGTACCAAGAGACCCAGTACTTC. Protein sequence: CAIKSGLLEAAGYQETQYF.

This clonotype was picked up many times. This chain connects TRBV6-2 or TRBV6-3 to TRBJ1-1; 8 bases fit TRBD1. V shed 2 bases, J shed 4 bases, and the junction held 3 bases outside the gene matches. The CDR3 extends over 14 amino acids. Germline-derived CDR1 and CDR2 are MNHEY and SVGEGT. This chain's CDR3 is CASSYRTGSTEAFF. The CDR3 bases are TGTGCCAGCAGTTACCGGACAGGGAGCACTGAAGCTTTCTTT.

This clonotype appeared a few times. J is TRBJ2-1 and V is TRBV30, with TRBD2 identical over 7 bases. CDR1 GTSNPN and CDR2 SVGIG come from the germline V gene (reference sequence). J was trimmed by 8 bases and V by 4 bases; bases with no gene match: 8. CDR3 length equals 13 residues. The CDR3 nucleotides read TGTGCCTGGACCGGGAGGATCGGGTATGAGCAGTTCTTC. Amino acids: CAWTGRIGYEQFF.

Details on this clonotype: Possible read error: a much larger clone is one base away. The chain is built from TRBV3-1 and TRBJ2-7; tentative D call: TRBD2 (6 bases). Germline V gene data show CDR1 as LGHDT and CDR2 as YNNKEL (reference sequence). V gave up 3 bases and J gave up 4 bases, with 10 bases separating them. The CDR3 covers 13 residues. The CDR3 DNA reads as TGTGCCAGCAGCCATGACGGGGGATACGAGCAGTACTTC. It encodes CASSHDGGYEQYF.

This clonotype was found many times. The gene calls are TRBV10-3 and TRBJ2-7, with D possibly matching TRBD1 (7 bases). Deletions cut 2 bases from V and 5 bases from J, with 16 bases between. The CDR3 sequence is 15 residues long. Germline CDR1 ENHRY, CDR2 SYGVKD. As DNA, the CDR3 is TGTGCCATCAGTGAGCGACAGGGAGGTGAGGACGAGCAGTACTTC. It specifies CAISERQGGEDEQYF.

There are many counts of this clonotype. The rearrangement links TRBV20-1 to TRBJ1-1, with D perhaps TRBD1 (5 bases). Deletions cut 3 bases from V and 4 bases from J, with 15 bases between. The CDR3 contains 14 residues. CDR1 DFQATT and CDR2 SNEGSKA come from the germline V gene (reference sequence). CDR3 residues: CSASPGVGITEAFF. CDR3 nucleotides: TGCAGTGCTAGTCCGGGGGTCGGTATCACTGAAGCTTTCTTT.

This clonotype has a count of ten or more. The chain recombines TRBV15 with TRBJ1-2; D unresolved. Trimming cost V 0 bases and J 4 bases, with 15 bases left between them. The CDR3 totals 16 residues. From germline, CDR1 is LNHNV and CDR2 YYDKDF (reference sequence). The CDR3 sequence is CATSRDAGSVVYGYTF. In nucleotides, the CDR3 is TGTGCCACCAGCAGAGATGCCGGGTCTGTCGTCTATGGCTACACCTTC.

This clonotype appeared many times. This sequence joins TRBV11-2 and TRBJ1-1; D gene unclear. In germline, CDR1 is SGHAT, CDR2 FQNNGV. Trimming took off 3 bases at V and 4 bases at J, with 9 bases between the two ends. CDR3 size: 13 residues. This chain's CDR3 is CASSLRASTEAFF. In nucleotides, the CDR3 is TGTGCCAGCAGCTTGAGGGCGTCCACTGAAGCTTTCTTT.

This clonotype was seen many times. The genes are TRBV7-9 and TRBJ1-5; 7 positions match TRBD1. Germline V gene sequence: CDR1 SEHNR, CDR2 FQNEAQ (reference sequence). The junction had 8 bases not matched to a gene; V was cut back by 5 bases and J by 1 base. This CDR3 region has 16 residues. The CDR3 sequence is CASSLNSGGSNQPQHF. The CDR3 coding sequence is TGTGCCAGCAGCCTGAACTCAGGGGGAAGCAATCAGCCCCAGCATTTT.

About this clonotype: It may be a read error: a sequence one base away is much more abundant. This chain joins TRBV10-3 and TRBJ1-1; D gene unclear. Trimming took 6 bases from V and 4 from J, leaving 12 bases between them. Looked up from germline, CDR1 is ENHRY and CDR2 is SYGVKD. The CDR3 has 13 residues. This CDR3 is CAIRMDGITEAFF. The CDR3 region has the DNA TGTGCCATCAGGATGGACGGGATCACTGAAGCTTTCTTT.

The chain combines TRBV7-6 with TRBJ1-1; 7 bases match TRBD1. V lost 0 bases, J lost 4 bases, and 8 bases stayed unmatched. In germline, CDR1 is SGHVS, CDR2 FNYEAQ. The CDR3 runs to 16 residues. The chain's CDR3 is CASSLATGSVGTEAFF. The CDR3 nucleotides are TGTGCCAGCAGCTTAGCGACAGGGTCCGTCGGCACTGAAGCTTTCTTT. The variable domain in full, with the rest retrieved from reference TRBV7-6 and TRBJ1-1, is GAGVSQSPRYKVTKRGQDVALRCDPISGHVSLYWYRQALGQGPEFLTYFNYEAQQDKSGLPNDRFSAERPEGSISTLTIQRTEQRDSAMYRCASSLATGSVGTEAFFGQGTRLTVV.

For this clonotype: A junction boundary mismatches the germline segment, possibly from a read error. The gene calls are TRBV15 and TRBJ1-2; no reliable D call. The length of the CDR3 is 14 residues. CDR1 LNHNV and CDR2 YYDKDF come from the germline V gene (reference sequence). CDR3 in amino acids: CATSRERSNDGYTF. CDR3 in DNA: TGTGCCACCAGCAGAGAAAGAAGTAACGATGGCTACACCTTC.